This TCR beta chain was profiled in a study of blood T cell repertoires in COVID-19 (dated by TCRdb to 2020 to 2021). About the study as a whole: Collaborator samples came from the United States, Italy and Spain and covered acute and convalescent phases of COVID-19. The sample metadata nearly always contained a de-identified subject ID, COVID-19 status, age in years and sex. The repertoires were made available in a free public database intended to serve as a resource for research on the immune response to SARS-CoV-2. The samples were drawn from two sources: the first 160 participants of the ongoing ImmuneRACE study, and 1,000 to 1,500 subjects contributed by 6 global collaborators. Deeply sampled blood TCRbeta repertoires from subjects exposed to, actively infected with, or recovered from COVID-19 were included in the dataset. The prospective study material was composed of cDNA or gDNA derived from T cells, B-cell-depleted T cells, or PBMCs. Where available, HLA class I and class II types were taken from metadata supplied by the sample provider and were not determined by assay-based typing. General study outcomes and caveats: The amount of clinical and demographic metadata varied by source and participant and was provided uncurated.

The cysteine opens and the phenylalanine closes a CDR3 of 17 amino acids. Here the CDR3 DNA is all that survives: 51 bases in frame from base 1. For CDR1 and CDR2, the germline V gene lists LGHNA and YNFKEQ. Trimming removed 3 bases from V and 6 bases from J; the gene matches leave 12 bases unexplained. To note about this clone: Its antigen is still unknown. Base qualities are missing; no much larger clone stands one base away.

TCRbeta CDR3 regions were amplified from genomic DNA by means of the immunoSEQ Assay, a bias-controlled multiplex PCR. The original methods were these. Nucleated cell counts per sample were estimated from amplification of reference gene primers within the assay. To quantify the absolute abundance of each unique TCRbeta CDR3 rearrangement, sequence reads were collapsed and filtered. For each sample, productive Simpson clonality was calculated by taking the square root of Simpson's diversity index across productive rearrangements. Drawn from immuneACCESS, this table holds only the in-frame rearrangements with V and J called that TCRdb kept. Clones are partly lost; checked studies trace under half to an unresolved V gene and leave the rest unexplained. V, J and clone size were drawn from that table, and D and trimming were deduced from the DNA. This sample lists roughly 180,000 clones; approximately 88% were detected once. 3.5% to 5% of the sample is taken by the ten largest.

Whole blood was collected in K2EDTA tubes by collaborating institutions according to the institutions' own protocols. For TCRbeta analysis, collaborators shipped samples in one of three forms: frozen whole blood, isolated PBMCs, or DNA extracted from either of those sample types. The clonotype originates from a woman between 25 and 40 years old with acute or convalescent COVID-19. The sequencing input was peripheral blood. Recombination connected TRBV4-2 to TRBJ2-2, with TRBD2 identical over 8 junction bases. The CDR3 protein: CASSHLRGGKRAGELFF. At the DNA level, the sequence is TGTGCCAGCAGCCACCTACGGGGGGGCAAAAGGGCCGGGGAGCTGTTTTTT.